This section outlines one TCR beta chain sequence together with its context. No antigen is known for it. No much larger clone is present one base from it, and per-base qualities are unavailable. The data are from a study of identical twins (TCRdb year 2016). Concerning the study at large: To test whether fetal clonotypes persist, the study used deep sequencing on TCR alpha and beta repertoires from monozygotic twins, unrelated adults of various ages, and cord blood. Replicate twin experiments were performed at different times using different library preparation protocols to rule out contamination. Results and caveats for the whole study, not just this receptor: In monozygotic twins, recombination models systematically underestimated out-of-frame TCR alpha sharing, but the models matched the sharing seen between unrelated individuals. Excess twin sharing in beta out-of-frame sequences was weaker because fewer shared sequences lowered the signal-to-noise ratio. Fewer insertions were carried by abundant cord blood beta clonotypes; a weaker similar trend was observed in young adult naive repertoires, while no such trend was observed in memory repertoires. Compared with coincidental sharing between unrelated individuals, an excess of low generation-probability sequences was observed among out-of-frame TCR alpha sequences shared between twins. Zero-insertion analyses could be partly confounded by invariant T cells such as MAIT and iNKT, although diverse VJ usage argued against such confounding for most clonotypes. Because the same donors could not be followed over many years, the conclusions depended on cross-sectional statistical analysis.

V is reduced by 6 bases and J by 8 bases, leaving a spacing of 17 bases between them. From cysteine to phenylalanine, the CDR3 is 14 amino acids long. Only the CDR3 region is kept as DNA, spanning 42 bases read in frame from base 1. CDR1 and CDR2 are read off the germline V gene as SGHRS and YFSETQ. Only healthy Caucasian donors were included. Three pairs of female monozygotic twins, all aged about 18 to 29 years, were included in the twin cohort. Peripheral blood mononuclear cells were the source from which RNA for the TCR libraries was isolated. Library preparation used 5' RACE. This sample was sequenced with an Illumina HiSeq 2000. A universal primer binding site was introduced by template switching, and a unique molecular identifier was present in the final cDNA, enabling accurate counting of TCR cDNA molecules. Specific primers in the conserved constant-segment region were used to synthesize first-strand cDNA for the TCR alpha and beta chains. Each cDNA library was double barcoded, with a SMART-Mk sample barcode plus Illumina barcodes, to control for contamination. Two successive PCR steps introduced TruSeq adapter sequences along with Illumina sample barcodes. The Illumina HiSeq platform was used with custom primers to sequence TCR alpha and beta cDNA libraries. Per the original workflow: Raw reads were processed with MiGEC to extract unique molecular identifiers, and MiXCR was used to determine CDR3 positions. Recombination models were inferred per individual with the repgenHMM and IGoR tools using an EM algorithm. The tcR package in R was used for shared clonotype analysis, with sharing normalized by the product of cloneset sizes. To study raw recombination free of thymic and clonal selection effects, out-of-frame nonproductive sequences were analyzed. Clones were called with MiXCR by TCRdb after fastp trimmed the public reads at Q25, and only in-frame beta chains were retained. Each entry is one CDR3 protein sequence, shown with its most common DNA and genes. TCRdb's processing, not the study's, gives the V and J calls here. The sample profile shows some 900,000 distinct CDR3 sequences; approximately 13% of them were found once. In total, the top ten clones hold under 2% of the sample.

These data are also associated with another study on yellow fever vaccine responses in identical twins. From that second study: The T cell response to vaccination in identical twins was reported by the authors to appear partly convergent and partly personalized. In identical twins, the study followed T cell clones that responded to the vaccine with precision.

Recombination linked TRBV5-1 to TRBJ2-2; the D gene is perhaps TRBD2, from 5 matching bases. The sequencing input was PBMCs. The receptor was isolated from a woman under 30 in good health. The sequenced DNA: TGCGCCAGCATAGTCCGACCGGGGATGGGGGAGCTGTTTTTT. Its translation reads: CASIVRPGMGELFF.